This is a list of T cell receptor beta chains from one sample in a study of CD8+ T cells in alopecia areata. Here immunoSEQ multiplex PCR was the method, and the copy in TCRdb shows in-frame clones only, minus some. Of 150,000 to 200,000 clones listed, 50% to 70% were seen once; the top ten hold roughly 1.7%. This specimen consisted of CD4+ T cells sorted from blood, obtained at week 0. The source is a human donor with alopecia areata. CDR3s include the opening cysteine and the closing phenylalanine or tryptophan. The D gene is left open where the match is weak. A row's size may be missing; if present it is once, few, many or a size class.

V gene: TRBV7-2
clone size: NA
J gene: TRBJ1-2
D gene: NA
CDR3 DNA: TGTGCCAGCAGTCGGGACCAGTTACCCTCCTATGGCTACACCTTC
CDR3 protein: CASSRDQLPSYGYTF

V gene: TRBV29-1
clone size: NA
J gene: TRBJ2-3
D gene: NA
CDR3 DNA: TGCAGCGTGCGGGACGACACAGATACGCAGTATTTT
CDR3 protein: CSVRDDTDTQYF

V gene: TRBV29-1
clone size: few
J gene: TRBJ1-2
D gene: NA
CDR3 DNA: TGCAGCGTTGAAAATAGGGGTGACTATGGCTACACCTTC
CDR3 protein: CSVENRGDYGYTF

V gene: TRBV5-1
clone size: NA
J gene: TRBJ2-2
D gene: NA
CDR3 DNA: TGCGCCAGCAGCCTGAAGGGGTCCACCGGGGAGCTGTTTTTT
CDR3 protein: CASSLKGSTGELFF

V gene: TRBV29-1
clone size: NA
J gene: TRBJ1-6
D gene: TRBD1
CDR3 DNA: TGCAGCCTTCCGGGACAGGGAAATTCACCCCTCCACTTT
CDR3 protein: CSLPGQGNSPLHF

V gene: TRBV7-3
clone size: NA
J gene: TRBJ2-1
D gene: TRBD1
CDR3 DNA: TGTGCCAGCAGCCCGACAGGGGTCGGTGAGCAGTTCTTC
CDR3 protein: CASSPTGVGEQFF

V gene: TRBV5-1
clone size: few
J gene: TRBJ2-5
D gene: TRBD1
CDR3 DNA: TGCGCCAGCAGCACGACCGGGACAGGGGGTGAAAAGACCCAGTACTTC
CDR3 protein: CASSTTGTGGEKTQYF

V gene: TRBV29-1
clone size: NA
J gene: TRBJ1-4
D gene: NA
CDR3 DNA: TGCAGCGTTAACCTTCGGGCTAATGAAAAACTGTTTTTT
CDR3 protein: CSVNLRANEKLFF

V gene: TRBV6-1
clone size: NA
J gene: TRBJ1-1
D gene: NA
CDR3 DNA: TGTGCCAGCAGTGAGGTCCCTAACACTGAAGCTTTCTTT
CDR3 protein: CASSEVPNTEAFF

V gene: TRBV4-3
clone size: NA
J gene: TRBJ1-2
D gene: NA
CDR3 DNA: TGCGCCAGCAGCCAAGATGGCGGCTCCCCGGGAGGCTACACCTTC
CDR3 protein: CASSQDGGSPGGYTF

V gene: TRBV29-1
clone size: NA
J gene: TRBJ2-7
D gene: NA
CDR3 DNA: TGCAGCGTTGGTGCAGGGAGCTACGAGCAGTACTTC
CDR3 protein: CSVGAGSYEQYF

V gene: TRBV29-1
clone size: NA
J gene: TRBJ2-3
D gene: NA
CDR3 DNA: TGCAGCGTTGAATTTGGAGGTGGGGGATCGCAGTATTTT
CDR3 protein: CSVEFGGGGSQYF

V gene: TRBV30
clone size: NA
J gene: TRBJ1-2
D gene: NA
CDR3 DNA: TGTGCCTGGAGTGTACTCCAGGGTCTTGGCTACACCTTC
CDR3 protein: CAWSVLQGLGYTF

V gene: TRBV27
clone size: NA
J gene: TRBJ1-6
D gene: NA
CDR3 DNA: TGTGCCAGCAGACAAGGAGGGGGGCAGAGCTCCTATAATTCACCCCTCCACTTT
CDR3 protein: CASRQGGGQSSYNSPLHF

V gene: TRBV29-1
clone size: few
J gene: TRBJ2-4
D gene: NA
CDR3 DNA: TGCAGCGTTGTCAGGGGGGGCATTCAGTACTTC
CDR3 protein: CSVVRGGIQYF

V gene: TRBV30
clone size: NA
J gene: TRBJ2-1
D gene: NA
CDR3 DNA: TGTGCCTGGAGTGTACTCAATGAGCAGTTCTTC
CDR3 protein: CAWSVLNEQFF

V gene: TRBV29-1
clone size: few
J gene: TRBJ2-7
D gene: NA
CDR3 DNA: TGCAGCGTTGGAGGGCCCTCCTACGAGCAGTACTTC
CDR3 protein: CSVGGPSYEQYF

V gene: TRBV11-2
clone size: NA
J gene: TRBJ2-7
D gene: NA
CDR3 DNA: TGTGCCAGCAGACCACCCGGGACGGGAACCTACGAGCAGTACTTC
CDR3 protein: CASRPPGTGTYEQYF

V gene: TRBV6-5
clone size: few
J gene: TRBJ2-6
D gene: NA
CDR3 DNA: TGTGCCAGCAGTTGGGGCGGGGGCTCAGGGGCCAACGTCCTGACTTTC
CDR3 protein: CASSWGGGSGANVLTF

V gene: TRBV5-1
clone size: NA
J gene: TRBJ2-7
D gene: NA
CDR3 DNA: TGCGCCAGCAGCTTGGCAAGGGCCGGGGACCCCTACGAGCAGTACTTC
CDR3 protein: CASSLARAGDPYEQYF

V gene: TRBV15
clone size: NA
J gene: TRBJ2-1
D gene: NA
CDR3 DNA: TGTGCCACCAGCAGAGATCAGCCTAGGACGGGGAATGAGCAGTTCTTC
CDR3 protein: CATSRDQPRTGNEQFF

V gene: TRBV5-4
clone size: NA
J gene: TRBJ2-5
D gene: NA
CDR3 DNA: TGTGCCAGCAGCTTGTCGGGAGAGACCCAGTACTTC
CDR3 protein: CASSLSGETQYF

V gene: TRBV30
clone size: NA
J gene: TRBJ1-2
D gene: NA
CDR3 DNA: TGTGCCTGGATCGTTAGGGGTGGCTACACCTTC
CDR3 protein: CAWIVRGGYTF

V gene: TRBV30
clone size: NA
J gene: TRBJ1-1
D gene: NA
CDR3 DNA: TGTGCCTGGATTAAATACAGGGCGAACACTGAAGCTTTCTTT
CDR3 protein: CAWIKYRANTEAFF

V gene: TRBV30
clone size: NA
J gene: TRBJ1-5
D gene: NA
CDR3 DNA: TGTGCCTGGTCGTTCAGCCATAGCAATCAGCCCCAGCATTTT
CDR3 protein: CAWSFSHSNQPQHF

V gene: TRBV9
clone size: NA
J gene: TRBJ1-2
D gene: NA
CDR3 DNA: TGTGCCAGCAGCGTAGGAGCAGGCTTAAACTATGGCTACACCTTC
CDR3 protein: CASSVGAGLNYGYTF

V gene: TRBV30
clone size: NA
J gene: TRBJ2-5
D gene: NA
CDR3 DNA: TGTGCCTGGAGTCACGGACAAGAGACCCAGTACTTC
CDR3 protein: CAWSHGQETQYF

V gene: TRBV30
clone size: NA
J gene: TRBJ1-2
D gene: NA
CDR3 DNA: TGTGCCTGGAGTGTAGGAGGGACATATGGCTACACCTTC
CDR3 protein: CAWSVGGTYGYTF

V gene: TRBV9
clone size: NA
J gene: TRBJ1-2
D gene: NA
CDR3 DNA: TGTGCCAGCAGCGTAGGACTGTATGGCTACACCTTC
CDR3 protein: CASSVGLYGYTF

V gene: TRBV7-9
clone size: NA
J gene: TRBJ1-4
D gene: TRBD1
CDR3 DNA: TGTGCCAGCAGCTCCGGACAGGGGATCACTAATGAAAAACTGTTTTTT
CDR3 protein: CASSSGQGITNEKLFF

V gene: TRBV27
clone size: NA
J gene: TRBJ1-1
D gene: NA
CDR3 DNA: TGTGCCAGCAGTCCATTCGGCGGAGGAGGATTT
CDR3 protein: CASSPFGGGGF

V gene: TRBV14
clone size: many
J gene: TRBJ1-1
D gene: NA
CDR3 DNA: TGTGCCAGCAGCCTCTACAGAGATAGCACTGAAGCTTTCTTT
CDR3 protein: CASSLYRDSTEAFF

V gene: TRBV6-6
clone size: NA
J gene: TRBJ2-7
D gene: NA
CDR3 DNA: TGTGCCAGCAGTTTGGGTGGGTTAGTCGACGAGCAGTACTTC
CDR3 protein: CASSLGGLVDEQYF

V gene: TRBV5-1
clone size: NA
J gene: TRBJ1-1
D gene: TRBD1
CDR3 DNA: TGCGCCAGCAGCGTGCCCGCCGGGACAGCTAACACTGAAGCTTTCTTT
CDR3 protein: CASSVPAGTANTEAFF

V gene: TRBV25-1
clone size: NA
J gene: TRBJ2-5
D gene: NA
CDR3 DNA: TGTGCCAGCAGCTCCTCCGCCAGTCGAGAGACCCAGTACTTC
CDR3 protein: CASSSSASRETQYF

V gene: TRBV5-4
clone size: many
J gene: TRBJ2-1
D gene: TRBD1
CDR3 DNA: TGTGCCAGCAGCTCCGGGACAGCTGGGAATGAGCAGTTCTTC
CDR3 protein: CASSSGTAGNEQFF

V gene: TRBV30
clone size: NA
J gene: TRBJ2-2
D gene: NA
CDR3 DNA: TGTGCCTGGAGTGCCCTTACAGGGGGGGGGAAGCTGTTTTTT
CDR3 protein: CAWSALTGGGKLFF

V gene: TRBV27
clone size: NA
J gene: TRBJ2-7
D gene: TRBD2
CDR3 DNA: TGTGCCAGCAGTCCGGGACTAGCGGGGAGCAGAGGCGAGCAGTACTTC
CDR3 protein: CASSPGLAGSRGEQYF

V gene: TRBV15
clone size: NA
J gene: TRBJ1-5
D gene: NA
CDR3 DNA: TGTGCCACCAGCAGAGATGGGAGAGGGTATAATCAGCCCCAGCATTTT
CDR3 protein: CATSRDGRGYNQPQHF